This T cell receptor (beta chain) was profiled in a study of blood T cell repertoires in COVID-19. Study summary: There were acute and convalescent COVID-19 samples, and they came from the United States, Italy and Spain. From T cells, B-cell-depleted T cells, or PBMCs came the material, which was cDNA or gDNA.

Original processing notes: For nucleated cells, counts were estimated from reference gene primer amplification. TCRdb keeps only in-frame clones here, not all; method: immunoSEQ multiplex PCR. V and J calls plus clone size are reproduced from that table; the DNA served to infer D and trimming. This table holds some 150,000 clones, about 90% found once. With 7 bases removed from V and 1 base from J, the gap between germline ends came to 18 bases. CDR1 SGHAT and CDR2 FQNNGV come from the germline V gene. The CDR3 totals 16 residues. The TCR sequence derives from a human donor in a cohort sampled during active COVID-19. Sample: peripheral blood. The rearrangement joins TRBV11-2 to TRBJ2-3; maybe TRBD2 (5 bases). DNA for the CDR3: TGTGCCAGCAACTCAGCCACCGGGGTGCGCACAGATACGCAGTATTTT. Amino acid sequence: CASNSATGVRTDTQYF.